These T cell receptor beta chains were read from a single sample in a study of shared clonotypes between healthy human individuals. Produced via immunoSEQ multiplex PCR; TCRdb's table is partial and in-frame only. This sample has more than 550,000 clones, with about 90% found just once. The sequenced sample consisted of naive CD8+ T cells sorted from blood. Every receptor here comes from a man aged 30 to 45 in good health. Both conserved end residues are part of each CDR3. A D gene is named only where the DNA matches it firmly. Clone size is shown for a subset of rows, as once, few, many or a class of expanded clone.

TRBV11-2	TRBJ2-2	-	TRBD2	CASSLVAGTNTGELFF	TGTGCCAGCAGCTTAGTAGCGGGAACGAACACCGGGGAGCTGTTTTTT
TRBV30	TRBJ2-7	-	TRBD1	CAWRNNRGRSYEQYF	TGTGCCTGGAGAAACAACAGGGGAAGGAGCTACGAGCAGTACTTC
TRBV6-5	TRBJ1-1	-	-	CASSYPGNTEAFF	TGTGCCAGCAGTTACCCCGGGAACACTGAAGCTTTCTTT
TRBV6-6	TRBJ1-5	once	-	CASSYYHGQPQHF	TGTGCCAGCAGTTATTATCATGGTCAGCCCCAGCATTTT
TRBV29-1	TRBJ2-1	-	TRBD2	CSVAPAGRGFF	TGCAGCGTAGCTCCTGCTGGGAGGGGGTTCTTC
TRBV5-4	TRBJ2-1	-	TRBD1	CASSSSDRGKDEQFF	TGTGCCAGCAGCTCCTCTGACAGGGGAAAGGATGAGCAGTTCTTC
TRBV29-1	TRBJ1-3	-	TRBD1	CSVHSDRATGNTIYF	TGCAGCGTACACTCGGACAGGGCCACTGGAAACACCATATATTTT
TRBV28	TRBJ2-5	-	-	CASSDTTGFLGETQYF	TGTGCCAGCAGCGACACGACAGGATTCCTAGGGGAGACCCAGTACTTC
TRBV5-1	TRBJ2-1	-	TRBD2	CASSTGLAVSDEQFF	TGCGCCAGCAGCACCGGACTAGCGGTTAGCGATGAGCAGTTCTTC
TRBV29-1	TRBJ2-1	-	-	CSVVAGWEFF	TGCAGCGTTGTGGCAGGGTGGGAGTTCTTC
TRBV5-6	TRBJ1-4	-	-	CASSFSLRRKKLFF	TGTGCCAGCAGCTTCTCACTTCGACGGAAAAAACTGTTTTTT
TRBV4-1	TRBJ2-1	once	-	CASSQDRAGRYNEQFF	TGCGCCAGCAGCCAAGATCGGGCGGGCCGCTACAATGAGCAGTTCTTC
TRBV9	TRBJ2-2	-	-	CASMYQDTGELFF	TGTGCCAGCATGTACCAGGACACCGGGGAGCTGTTTTTT
TRBV27	TRBJ1-2	-	TRBD1	CASSGTGGNYGYTF	TGTGCCAGCAGTGGGACAGGGGGTAACTATGGCTACACCTTC
TRBV9	TRBJ2-1	-	TRBD2	CASSPTGGLAGVNEQFF	TGTGCCAGCAGCCCAACGGGGGGACTAGCGGGAGTTAATGAGCAGTTCTTC
TRBV9	TRBJ2-7	-	-	CASSENREQVLYEQYF	TGTGCCAGCAGTGAAAATCGAGAGCAGGTCCTTTACGAGCAGTACTTC
TRBV4-1	TRBJ2-3	once	TRBD2	CASSLSGTPTDTQYF	TGCGCCAGCAGCCTTAGCGGGACCCCCACAGATACGCAGTATTTT
TRBV4-3	TRBJ2-7	once	TRBD2	CASSARLAGVGEQYF	TGCGCCAGCAGCGCCCGACTAGCGGGAGTAGGCGAGCAGTACTTC
TRBV19	TRBJ2-1	-	-	CASSIDGVDNEQFF	TGTGCCAGTAGTATAGACGGGGTGGACAATGAGCAGTTCTTC
TRBV27	TRBJ2-7	-	TRBD2	CASSPGTSGRLPYEQYF	TGTGCCAGCAGTCCCGGGACTAGCGGGAGGCTTCCCTACGAGCAGTACTTC
TRBV27	TRBJ2-1	-	-	CASTSLGLGPYNEQFF	TGTGCCAGCACGTCCTTAGGGTTGGGACCCTACAATGAGCAGTTCTTC
TRBV5-1	TRBJ2-1	-	-	CASSSQGNHYNEQFF	TGCGCCAGCAGCTCGCAGGGAAATCACTACAATGAGCAGTTCTTC
TRBV13	TRBJ2-1	-	-	CASSSNVGEQFF	TGTGCCAGCAGCTCCAATGTAGGGGAGCAGTTCTTC
TRBV11-2	TRBJ2-1	-	TRBD2	CASSLGLAASYNEQFF	TGTGCCAGCAGCTTAGGCCTAGCGGCCTCCTACAATGAGCAGTTCTTC
TRBV28	TRBJ2-1	-	TRBD2	CASSLSQRGTSKYEQFF	TGTGCCAGCAGCCTCTCACAGAGAGGGACTAGTAAATATGAGCAGTTCTTC
TRBV7-9	TRBJ2-1	few	-	CATDSLLYNEQFF	TGTGCCACCGACTCACTCCTCTACAATGAGCAGTTCTTC
TRBV7-9	TRBJ2-6	-	-	CASSLLVSGANVLTF	TGTGCCAGCAGCTTATTAGTCTCTGGGGCCAACGTCCTGACTTTC
TRBV15	TRBJ2-7	once	-	CATSKGVNFYEQYF	TGTGCCACCAGCAAGGGCGTGAACTTCTACGAGCAGTACTTC
TRBV5-4	TRBJ2-4	-	-	CASSPFWLAKNIQYF	TGTGCCAGCAGTCCCTTCTGGCTAGCCAAAAACATTCAGTACTTC
TRBV10-1	TRBJ2-3	once	-	CASSDGDTQYF	TGCGCCAGCAGTGATGGAGATACGCAGTATTTT
TRBV5-4	TRBJ1-1	-	TRBD1	CASGDRGDPEAFF	TGTGCCAGCGGCGACAGGGGGGACCCTGAAGCTTTCTTT